The clone carrying this T cell receptor beta chain was detected only a few times. Its antigen remains unidentified. The data stem from a study of T-cell reconstitution after alpha-beta-depleted transplantation in children. Unique molecular identifiers tagged the TCRbeta library. Each CDR3 protein is one row after TCRdb ran MiXCR on the PCR reads. The sample includes about 610,000 distinct CDR3 sequences, roughly a quarter of them seen just once. The CDR3 has 16 amino acids. The germline V gene encodes CDR1 SQVTM and CDR2 ANQGSEA. J was trimmed by 2 bases and V by 4 bases; bases with no gene match: 13. Overall study results and limits: One year post-transplant, T-cell counts and diversity were largely derived from T cells produced anew. Surviving recipient T cells and thymic progenitors accounted for the high day-60 TCRbeta diversity observed in some patients. About two months after transplant, alpha-beta T cells reportedly came from several hundred expanded graft clones.

The clonotype comes from a boy under three years old with Wiskott-Aldrich syndrome, due to receive a stem cell transplant. The chain carries TRBV29-1 and TRBJ1-2, with 7 bases matching TRBD1. This sample comprised PBMCs, obtained before TCRalphabeta/CD19-depleted stem cell transplant. The CDR3 reads CSVGWTGGGGNYGYTF. Written as DNA, the CDR3 is TGCAGCGTTGGCTGGACAGGCGGTGGTGGCAACTATGGCTACACCTTC.